The rows below give T cell receptor beta chains drawn from one sample of a study of cytomegalovirus exposure and HLA in healthy donors. Measured with immunoSEQ multiplex PCR; TCRdb has only the in-frame clones, and not every one. The sample shows some 150,000 clones, 80% of them seen only once. The specimen was PBMCs. These receptors were collected from a man aged 25-45 years in good health and CMV-seronegative. CDR3s include the opening cysteine and the closing phenylalanine or tryptophan. The D gene is left open where the match is weak. Rows may omit the clone size; those that give it use once, few, many or a size class.

>NA|TRBV9|TRBJ1-1|NA
TGTGCCAGCAGCCCAGGGACAAACACTGAAGCTTTCTTT
CASSPGTNTEAFF
>TRBD1|TRBV4-3|TRBJ2-7|NA
TGCGCCAGCAGCCACGACAGGGTCCCCTCCAAGCAGTACTTC
CASSHDRVPSKQYF
>NA|TRBV21-1|TRBJ2-2|NA
TGTGCCAGCAGCAACCGCTTCAGGGAAAAGAACACCGGGGAGCTGTTTTTT
CASSNRFREKNTGELFF
>TRBD2|TRBV28|TRBJ2-7|NA
TGTGCCAGCAGTCCCCCATGGGATTTGGGGGTGACTAGCGGATCCTACGAGCAGTACTTC
CASSPPWDLGVTSGSYEQYF
>TRBD1|TRBV28|TRBJ2-1|once
TGTGCCAGCAGTCCTCCGTGGGACAGCCATGAGCAGTTCTTC
CASSPPWDSHEQFF
>TRBD1|TRBV19|TRBJ1-1|NA
TGTGCCAGTAGTCCTGGGACAGTGAACACTGAAGCTTTCTTT
CASSPGTVNTEAFF
>TRBD2|TRBV7-8|TRBJ2-1|NA
TGTGCCAGCAGCTGGGAGAGACTAGCTCGCGCAGTTGAGCAGTTCTTC
CASSWERLARAVEQFF
>TRBD1|TRBV28|TRBJ1-1|NA
TGTGCCAGCAGACACGGAACAGGGGTCCAGAACACTGAAGCTTTCTTT
CASRHGTGVQNTEAFF
>NA|TRBV27|TRBJ1-5|NA
TGTGCCAGCAGTAACCAGGGTCAGCCCCAGCATTTT
CASSNQGQPQHF
>NA|TRBV29-1|TRBJ2-1|NA
TGCAGCGCTCCCTCCTACAATGAGCAGTTCTTC
CSAPSYNEQFF
>TRBD1|TRBV9|TRBJ1-3|NA
TGTGCCAGCAGCACTACAGGGGGAAGCTCTGGAAACACCATATATTTT
CASSTTGGSSGNTIYF
>TRBD2|TRBV6-1|TRBJ2-5|NA
TGTGCCAGCAGCCGCGGACTAGGAAGAGGCCAGTACTTC
CASSRGLGRGQYF
>TRBD1|TRBV6-1|TRBJ2-7|NA
TGTGCCAGCAGTGAGGGACAGGCTTTCTACGAGCAGTACTTC
CASSEGQAFYEQYF
>NA|TRBV2|TRBJ2-7|NA
TGTGCCAGCAGGTTGAGGGTGGGGGAGCAGTACTTC
CASRLRVGEQYF
>NA|TRBV23-1|TRBJ2-7|NA
TGCGCCAGCAGTCAATCTTTATACGAGCAGTACTTC
CASSQSLYEQYF
>NA|TRBV5-4|TRBJ1-2|NA
TGTGCCAGCAGTCCTGTGACACAGTTCTTTACTAACTATGGCTACACCTTC
CASSPVTQFFTNYGYTF
>NA|TRBV7-5|TRBJ2-3|once
TGTGTCAGAAGCCCATCGACAAGCACAGATACGCAGTATTTT
CVRSPSTSTDTQYF
>NA|TRBV5-1|TRBJ2-2|NA
TGCGCCAGCAGCTTGGAACAGGGCATCGGGGAGCTGTTTTTT
CASSLEQGIGELFF
>NA|TRBV4-3|TRBJ2-7|NA
TGCGCCAGCAGCCAAACGACAGGCACCTACGAGCAGTACTTC
CASSQTTGTYEQYF
>TRBD2|TRBV5-4|TRBJ2-2|NA
TGTGCCAGCAGCCTGGGACTACCCAACACCGGGGAGCTGTTTTTT
CASSLGLPNTGELFF
>TRBD1|TRBV5-8|TRBJ2-5|NA
TGTGCCAGCAGCCTCCGGGGACAGGGGCAAGAGACCCAGTACTTC
CASSLRGQGQETQYF
>TRBD1|TRBV29-1|TRBJ2-1|NA
TGCAGCTCCGAGGACAGGCCCGACAATGAGCAGTTCTTC
CSSEDRPDNEQFF
>TRBD1|TRBV5-1|TRBJ1-4|NA
TGCGCCAGCAGACCGGACAGGGATGAAAAACTGTTTTTT
CASRPDRDEKLFF
>TRBD1|TRBV9|TRBJ2-7|once
TGTGCCAGCAGCCCCAAAGGAGTTCTCAGGGACAGCTCCTACGAGCAGTACTTC
CASSPKGVLRDSSYEQYF
>TRBD1|TRBV7-6|TRBJ1-3|NA
TGTGCCAGCAGCCTAGGACAGGGGGTCTCTGGAAACACCATATATTTT
CASSLGQGVSGNTIYF
>NA|TRBV7-9|TRBJ1-5|NA
TGTGCCAGCAGCTTACAGGGAAGCAATCAGCCCCAGCATTTT
CASSLQGSNQPQHF
>NA|TRBV27|TRBJ1-5|NA
TGTGCCAGCAGTTTCAGGGTCGATCAGCCCCAGCATTTT
CASSFRVDQPQHF